The 26 T cell receptor beta chains listed next were all sequenced from one sample in a study of T-cell reconstitution after alpha-beta-depleted transplantation in children. Preparation of the TCRbeta library was carried out with unique molecular identifiers. TCRdb analysed the PCR reads with MiXCR anew, one entry per CDR3 protein. The table lists around 400,000 distinct CDR3 sequences, just over 20% of them singletons. This specimen was PBMCs from the stem cell graft donor, taken from the stem cell graft. These receptors were taken from a human donor who donated a stem cell graft to a child with acute myeloid leukemia.

This chain links TRBV7-2 with TRBJ2-7; D gene ambiguous. The CDR3 sequence is 14 residues long. Germline CDR1 is SGHTA and CDR2 is FQGNSA. Trimming pared 5 bases from V and 7 bases from J, leaving 18 bases between. CDR3 amino acids: CASSHSLVAREQYF. As DNA, the CDR3 is TGTGCCAGCAGCCACTCCTTGGTAGCAAGAGAGCAGTACTTC.

This clonotype was detected many times. The chain joins TRBV29-1 to TRBJ1-2; TRBD1 matches at 9 bases. The trim removed 4 bases at V and 6 bases at J, leaving 6 bases unmatched. The CDR3 extends over 13 amino acids. The germline gives CDR1 SQVTM, CDR2 ANQGSEA. In DNA, the CDR3 is TGCAGCGTTGCACAGGGGGCTGGGAATGGCTACACCTTC. Residues: CSVAQGAGNGYTF.

A few counts support this clonotype. The gene calls are TRBV20-1 and TRBJ2-5, with 10 bases identical to TRBD2. The CDR3 covers 15 residues. CDR1 and CDR2 (germline): DFQATT, SNEGSKA (reference sequence). V lost 5 bases, J lost 5 bases, and 11 bases stayed unmatched. The CDR3 is CSASALAGKDETQYF. The CDR3 DNA reads as TGCAGTGCTTCCGCACTAGCGGGGAAGGATGAGACCCAGTACTTC.

The chain recombines TRBV12-3 or TRBV12-4 with TRBJ2-1; 13 bases fit TRBD2. The CDR3 is 15 residues long. J gave up 13 bases and V 4 bases, and 10 bases lay outside the gene matches. CDR3: CASSSRAGTSGEQFF. Written as DNA, the CDR3 is TGTGCCAGCAGTTCCAGAGCCGGGACTAGCGGGGAACAGTTCTTC.

The table lists this clonotype with a few counts. The rearrangement joins TRBV20-1 to TRBJ2-3, with D uncertain. This CDR3 contains 11 residues. The germline gives CDR1 DFQATT, CDR2 SNEGSKA (reference sequence). In DNA, the CDR3 is TGCAGCCAAGGCGTAGAAGATACGCAGTATTTT. As protein: CSQGVEDTQYF.

This clonotype was seen repeatedly, ten times or more. This chain connects TRBV29-1 to TRBJ2-1, with 7 bases lining up with TRBD2. The CDR3 sequence is 15 residues long. The V segment lost 4 bases and the J segment 2 bases; nucleotides outside the gene matches: 8. Germline V gene data show CDR1 as SQVTM and CDR2 as ANQGSEA. CDR3: CSVGRGRGAYNEQFF. DNA of the CDR3: TGCAGCGTTGGTCGAGGGAGGGGCGCCTACAATGAGCAGTTCTTC.

This chain uses TRBV6-1 with TRBJ2-7, with D possibly being TRBD2 (6 bases). CDR1 is MNHNS, CDR2 SASEGT, per germline. The CDR3 length is 15 residues. V was clipped by 6 bases and J by 2 bases, with 17 bases between them. The DNA for the CDR3 is TGTGCCAGCAGCGGGGGTGGGGGGTTTACCTACGAGCAGTACTTC. Encoded protein: CASSGGGGFTYEQYF.

This clonotype was counted between two and nine times. The V call is TRBV7-2, the J call TRBJ2-7; D is undetermined. Germline V lookup: CDR1 SGHTA, CDR2 FQGNSA. V was cut by 3 bases and J by 7 bases, with 10 bases left in between. CDR3 length equals 12 residues. The CDR3 DNA sequence: TGTGCCAGCAGCTTCACGTCCGGGGAGCAGTACTTC. Its translation is CASSFTSGEQYF.

This clonotype has ten or more counts. This chain joins TRBV20-1 and TRBJ2-7; 7 nucleotides line up with TRBD1. V gave up 5 bases and J gave up 6 bases; unmatched junction bases: 4. Germline values: CDR1 DFQATT, CDR2 SNEGSKA (reference sequence). The CDR3 is 11 residues long. CDR3 loop: CSADREGEQYF. In nucleotides, the CDR3 is TGCAGTGCTGACAGGGAAGGCGAGCAGTACTTC.

This clonotype was recorded a few times. The chain recombines TRBV24-1 with TRBJ2-1; tentative D call: TRBD2 (5 bases). Looked up from germline, CDR1 is KGHDR and CDR2 is SFDVKD. V was trimmed by 4 bases and J by 2 bases, leaving 11 bases between them. The CDR3 contains 15 residues. CDR3 amino acids: CATSEAGKTYNEQFF. The CDR3, as DNA: TGTGCCACCAGTGAGGCCGGGAAGACCTACAATGAGCAGTTCTTC.

This clonotype has only a few counts. The V call is TRBV6-1, the J call TRBJ2-1; D is unresolved. CDR3 length: 15 amino acids. Germline loops: CDR1 MNHNS, CDR2 SASEGT. V lost 8 bases and J 0 bases, leaving 14 bases between the germline ends. The CDR3 nucleotides read TGTGCCAGCCTCGACCGGAGAAGCTCCTACAATGAGCAGTTCTTC. This translates into CASLDRRSSYNEQFF.

Note on this clonotype: Possible read error: a much larger clone is one base away. The chain joins TRBV20-1 to TRBJ2-7; D call uncertain. V was pared by 2 bases and J by 6 bases, with 8 bases between. There are 11 residues in the CDR3. Germline loops: CDR1 DFQATT, CDR2 SNEGSKA (reference sequence). Written as DNA, the CDR3 is TGCAGTGCTAGAAGGCAGTGCGAGCAGTACTTC. Protein product: CSARRQCEQYF.

The V gene is TRBV6-5, the J gene TRBJ1-5; D is ambiguous. CDR1 and CDR2 (germline): MNHEY, SVGAGI. V was cut by 0 bases and J by 6 bases, with 12 bases left in between. The length of the CDR3 is 15 residues. Here the CDR3 reads CASSYSYGGSQPQHF. For the CDR3, the DNA is TGTGCCAGCAGTTACTCGTATGGCGGTAGTCAGCCCCAGCATTTT.

This clonotype was observed at least ten times. V usage is TRBV29-1 and J usage is TRBJ2-3, with no clear D. The ends were cut back, 4 bases at V and 0 bases at J, with 14 bases in the middle. Germline assignment: CDR1 SQVTM and CDR2 ANQGSEA. The length of the CDR3 is 15 residues. DNA of the CDR3: TGCAGCGTTGGCGTAGATGGCGTTAGCACAGATACGCAGTATTTT. Amino acids: CSVGVDGVSTDTQYF.

There are a few counts of this clonotype. The rearrangement uses TRBV20-1 and TRBJ2-5; 10 positions agree with TRBD2. The CDR3 consists of 14 residues. Germline values: CDR1 DFQATT, CDR2 SNEGSKA (reference sequence). Trimming took 6 bases from V and 5 from J; bases not matched to a gene: 9. The CDR3 reads CSAHLAGGGETQYF. DNA of the CDR3: TGCAGTGCCCACTTAGCGGGAGGCGGGGAGACCCAGTACTTC.

This clonotype was seen repeatedly, ten times or more. The chain joins TRBV20-1 to TRBJ2-7; D unclear. V dropped 0 bases and J dropped 5 bases, with 8 bases sitting between them. Per germline, CDR1 DFQATT and CDR2 SNEGSKA (reference sequence). This CDR3 contains 12 residues. This chain's CDR3 is CSARDPSHEQYF. The DNA for the CDR3 is TGCAGTGCTAGAGATCCGTCCCACGAGCAGTACTTC.

This clonotype came up a few times. The rearrangement links TRBV29-1 to TRBJ1-5; 11 nucleotides align to TRBD1. The V gene's germline CDR1 is SQVTM and CDR2 ANQGSEA. The CDR3 has 13 residues. J lost 6 bases, V lost 6 bases, and 4 bases had no gene match. The CDR3 spells CSVGQGGTQPQHF. For the CDR3, the DNA is TGCAGCGTGGGACAGGGGGGTACTCAGCCCCAGCATTTT.

Worth noting for this clonotype: An end of the junction differs from the germline gene, which may be a read error. The V gene is TRBV6-7, the J gene TRBJ2-4; D unclear. TRBV6-7 is an ORF, with its function uncertain. The CDR3 runs to 9 residues. The CDR3 sequence is CASIHIQYF. In DNA form, the CDR3 reads TGTGCTAGCATCCACATTCAGTACTTC.

This clonotype was counted ten times or more. In DNA, the CDR3 is TGTGCCAGCAGCTTAAACGGGCAGGGATCCAAAAACATTCAGTACTTC. Translating gives CASSLNGQGSKNIQYF. The chain uses TRBV11-2 and TRBJ2-4; perhaps TRBD1 as D (5 bases). V was clipped by 2 bases and J by 2 bases, with 13 bases between them. Looked up from germline, CDR1 is SGHAT and CDR2 is FQNNGV. This CDR3 comprises 16 residues.

This clonotype was counted only a few times. The chain carries TRBV4-3 and TRBJ2-1, with TRBD2 matching 9 bases. Germline V CDR1 and CDR2: LGHNA, YSLEER. J lost 0 bases, V lost 0 bases, and 3 bases had no gene match. The CDR3 runs 17 residues. The CDR3 sequence is CASSQDSGSVSYNEQFF. The CDR3 DNA sequence: TGCGCCAGCAGCCAAGATAGCGGGAGCGTCTCCTACAATGAGCAGTTCTTC.

This clonotype was counted between two and nine times. The chain carries TRBV20-1 and TRBJ2-7, with a weak D call TRBD2 (6 bases). The V end was cut by 6 bases, the J end by 3 bases, with 15 bases between. The CDR3 extends over 13 amino acids. CDR1 and CDR2 from the germline V gene are DFQATT and SNEGSKA (reference sequence). CDR3 DNA sequence: TGCAGTGCGGGGACTCCGAACGGCTACGAGCAGTACTTC. It specifies CSAGTPNGYEQYF.

The table lists this clonotype with a count of one. J is TRBJ2-7 and V is TRBV12-3 or TRBV12-4, with 9 bases aligning to TRBD2. V lost 3 bases and J lost 3; bases outside the gene matches: 6. The CDR3 is made up of 15 amino acids. Written as DNA, the CDR3 is TGTGCCAGCAGTTTTGGGCTAGCGGGGCTCTACGAGCAGTACTTC. Amino acid sequence: CASSFGLAGLYEQYF.

This clonotype was counted only a few times. The chain uses TRBV20-1 and TRBJ2-7; the D gene could be TRBD1 or TRBD2 (7 bases each). This CDR3 is built from 16 residues. V lost 3 bases, J lost 5 bases, and 23 bases lay in between. The germline gives CDR1 DFQATT, CDR2 SNEGSKA (reference sequence). The CDR3 spells CSASTPRGRDGNEQYF. In DNA, the CDR3 is TGCAGTGCTAGTACCCCCAGGGGGAGGGATGGCAACGAGCAGTACTTC.

The chain uses TRBV7-9 and TRBJ2-7; 10 bases fit TRBD1. This CDR3 has 15 residues. The ends lost 6 bases at V and 0 bases at J; junction bases unmatched: 5. Germline-derived CDR1 and CDR2 are SEHNR and FQNEAQ (reference sequence). Here the CDR3 reads CASRHRDRGSYEQYF. In DNA form, the CDR3 reads TGTGCCAGCAGACACCGGGACAGGGGCTCCTACGAGCAGTACTTC.

This clonotype appeared many times. The chain has TRBV27 and TRBJ2-1; tentatively, D is TRBD2 (7 bases). Trimming cost V 2 bases and J 2 bases, with 10 bases left between them. The CDR3 has 15 amino acids. Germline V gene lookup returns CDR1 MNHEY and CDR2 SMNVEV (reference sequence). CDR3 DNA sequence: TGTGCCAGCAGTTTAGGGGGGGCCCCCTACAATGAGCAGTTCTTC. Translating it yields CASSLGGAPYNEQFF.

V is TRBV28 and J is TRBJ2-7; TRBD1 matches at 9 bases. CDR1 and CDR2 (germline): MDHEN, SYDVKM. This CDR3 region has 13 residues. V lost 9 bases and J lost 6; bases outside the gene matches: 9. CDR3 sequence: CASKEQGASEQYF. The CDR3 nucleotides are TGTGCCAGTAAGGAACAGGGGGCGAGCGAGCAGTACTTC.